This entry is about one T cell receptor (beta chain). The target antigen is unknown. The ends were cut back, 5 bases at V and 0 bases at J, with 7 bases in the middle. In germline, CDR1 is MNHEY, CDR2 SVGAGI. The CDR3 runs to 13 residues. These data originate in a study of T cell responses to AZD1222 COVID-19 vaccine. Findings and limits, study-wide: Nearly half of spike-specific TCRs reportedly target unmutated variant regions.

The data were produced by immunoSEQ multiplex PCR, yet TCRdb's version contains in-frame clones alone and is incomplete. The sample contains under 120,000 clones, roughly 87% of which appear only once. The chain couples TRBV6-5 to TRBJ1-2; D gene unclear. This clonotype originated in an adult who received the AZD1222 COVID-19 vaccine. Sequenced here: peripheral blood, sampled 28 days after the second AZD1222 dose. DNA of the CDR3: TGTGCCAGCAGTCCTGGACCTAACTATGGCTACACCTTC. It translates to CASSPGPNYGYTF.